This T cell receptor (beta chain) stems from a study of T cell responses to AZD1222 COVID-19 vaccine. Study as a whole: Analyses pooled second doses at about 4 or about 12 weeks. General study findings and limits: Spike-specific TCR breadth and depth went up after people got two AZD1222 doses. Among those given AZD1222, only five or six were seropositive at baseline.

A note on this clone: Its specificity is unknown.

Clones were sequenced by immunoSEQ multiplex PCR, and TCRdb holds only the in-frame ones, with some missing. The sample contains approximately 150,000 clones, approximately 90% of which appear only once. The specimen comprised peripheral blood, sampled on day 0 of AZD1222 vaccination. This TCR was recovered from an adult in good health.

The CDR3 sequence is CASSSLAGTNWNEQFF. CDR3 sequence (DNA): TGTGCCAGCAGCTCTCTAGCGGGGACCAATTGGAATGAGCAGTTCTTC. The rearrangement uses TRBV7-3 and TRBJ2-1; TRBD2 matches 9 bases. The CDR3 has 16 residues. Germline assignment: CDR1 SGHTA and CDR2 FQGTGA. Unmatched junction bases numbered 11, after V lost 4 bases and J lost 7 bases.